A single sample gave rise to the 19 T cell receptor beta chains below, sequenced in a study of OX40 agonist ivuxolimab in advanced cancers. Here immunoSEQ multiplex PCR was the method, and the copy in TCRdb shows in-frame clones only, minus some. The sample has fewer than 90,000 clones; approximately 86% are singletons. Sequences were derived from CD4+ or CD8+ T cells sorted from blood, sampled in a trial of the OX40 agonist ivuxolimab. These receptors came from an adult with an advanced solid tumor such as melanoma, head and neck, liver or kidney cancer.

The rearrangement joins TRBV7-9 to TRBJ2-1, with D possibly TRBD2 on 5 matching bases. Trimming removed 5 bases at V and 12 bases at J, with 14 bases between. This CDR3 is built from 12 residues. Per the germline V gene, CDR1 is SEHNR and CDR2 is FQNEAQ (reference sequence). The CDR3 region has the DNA TGTGCCAGCAGCCTCAAGGAGGCGCCGCAGTTCTTC. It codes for CASSLKEAPQFF.

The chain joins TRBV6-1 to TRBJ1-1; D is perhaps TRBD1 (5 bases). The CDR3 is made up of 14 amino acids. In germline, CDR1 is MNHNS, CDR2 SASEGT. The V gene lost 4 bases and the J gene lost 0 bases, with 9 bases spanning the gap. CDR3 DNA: TGTGCCAGCAGTGTAGAGGGGATGAACACTGAAGCTTTCTTT. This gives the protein CASSVEGMNTEAFF.

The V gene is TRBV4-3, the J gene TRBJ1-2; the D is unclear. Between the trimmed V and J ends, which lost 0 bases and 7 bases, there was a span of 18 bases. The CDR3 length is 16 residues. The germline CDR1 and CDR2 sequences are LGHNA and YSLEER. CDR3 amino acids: CASSQDLGGRFLGYTF. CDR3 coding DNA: TGCGCCAGCAGCCAAGATTTGGGAGGCAGGTTCCTTGGCTACACCTTC.

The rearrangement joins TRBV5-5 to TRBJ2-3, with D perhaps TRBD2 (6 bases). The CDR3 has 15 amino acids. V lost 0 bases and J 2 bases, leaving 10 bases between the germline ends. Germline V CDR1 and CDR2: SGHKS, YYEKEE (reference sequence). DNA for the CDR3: TGTGCCAGCAGCTTGGCTAGCGAAAACACAGATACGCAGTATTTT. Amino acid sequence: CASSLASENTDTQYF.

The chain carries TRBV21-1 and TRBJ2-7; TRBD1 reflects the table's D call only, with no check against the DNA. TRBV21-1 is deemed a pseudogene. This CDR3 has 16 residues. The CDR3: CASSTQTGTESYEQYF. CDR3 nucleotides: TGTGCCAGCAGCACCCAAACCGGGACAGAGAGCTACGAGCAGTACTTC.

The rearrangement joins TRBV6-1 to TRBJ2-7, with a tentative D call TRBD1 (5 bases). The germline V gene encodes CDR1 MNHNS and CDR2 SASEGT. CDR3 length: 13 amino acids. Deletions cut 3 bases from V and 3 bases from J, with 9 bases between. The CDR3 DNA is TGTGCCAGCAGTGAGGGGCAGTACTACGAGCAGTACTTC. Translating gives CASSEGQYYEQYF.

As DNA, the CDR3 is TGTGCCAGCAGCAAACTGGACGGGGAGCTGTTTTTT. It translates to CASSKLDGELFF. V and J are TRBV11-2 and TRBJ2-2; no definite D call. The CDR3 loop spans 12 amino acids. V was clipped by 5 bases and J by 7 bases, with 8 bases between them. CDR1 and CDR2 from the germline V gene are SGHAT and FQNNGV.

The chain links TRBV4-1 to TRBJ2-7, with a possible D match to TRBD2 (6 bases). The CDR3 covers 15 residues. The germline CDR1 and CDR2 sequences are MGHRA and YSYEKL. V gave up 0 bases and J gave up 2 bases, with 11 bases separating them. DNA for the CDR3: TGCGCCAGCAGCCAAGAAGTGGGGGGAACCTACGAGCAGTACTTC. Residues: CASSQEVGGTYEQYF.

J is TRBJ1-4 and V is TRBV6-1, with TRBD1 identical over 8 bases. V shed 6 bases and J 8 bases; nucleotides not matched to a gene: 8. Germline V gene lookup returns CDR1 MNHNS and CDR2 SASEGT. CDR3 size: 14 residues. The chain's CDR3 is CASSPGQGGEKLFF. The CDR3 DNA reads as TGTGCCAGCAGCCCTGGACAGGGCGGGGAAAAACTGTTTTTT.

This CDR3 reads CAWSLAGSDTQYF. CDR3 bases: TGTGCCTGGAGTCTAGCGGGGTCGGATACGCAGTATTTT. The chain couples TRBV30 to TRBJ2-3, with TRBD2 matching over 9 bases. V shed 2 bases and J 6 bases; nucleotides not matched to a gene: 3. The CDR3 length is 13 residues. In germline, CDR1 is GTSNPN, CDR2 SVGIG (reference sequence).

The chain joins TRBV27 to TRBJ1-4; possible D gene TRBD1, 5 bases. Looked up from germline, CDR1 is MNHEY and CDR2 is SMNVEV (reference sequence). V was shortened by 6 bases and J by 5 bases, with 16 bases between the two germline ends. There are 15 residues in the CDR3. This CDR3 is CASRTRGESNEKLFF. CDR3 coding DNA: TGTGCCAGCAGAACTAGAGGGGAATCCAATGAAAAACTGTTTTTT.

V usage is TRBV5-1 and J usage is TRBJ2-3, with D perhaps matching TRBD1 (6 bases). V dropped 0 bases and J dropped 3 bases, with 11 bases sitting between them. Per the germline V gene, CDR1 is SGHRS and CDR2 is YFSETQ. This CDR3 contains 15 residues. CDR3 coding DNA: TGCGCCAGCAGCTTGGAGGCAGGGGAAACAGATACGCAGTATTTT. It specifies CASSLEAGETDTQYF.

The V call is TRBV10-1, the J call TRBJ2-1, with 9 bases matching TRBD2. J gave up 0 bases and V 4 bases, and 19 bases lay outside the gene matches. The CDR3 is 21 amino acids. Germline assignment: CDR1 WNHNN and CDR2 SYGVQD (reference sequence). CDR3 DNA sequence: TGCGCCAGCAGTGGAGGGGTCGAACAGGCGAATAGCGGGAGCTCCTACAATGAGCAGTTCTTC. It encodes CASSGGVEQANSGSSYNEQFF.

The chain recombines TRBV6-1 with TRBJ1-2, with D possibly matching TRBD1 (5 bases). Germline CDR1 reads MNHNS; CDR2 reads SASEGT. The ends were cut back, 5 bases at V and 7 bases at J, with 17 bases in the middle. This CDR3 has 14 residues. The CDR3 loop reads CASSPGAWAIGYTF. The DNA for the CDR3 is TGTGCCAGCAGTCCCGGGGCCTGGGCGATTGGCTACACCTTC.

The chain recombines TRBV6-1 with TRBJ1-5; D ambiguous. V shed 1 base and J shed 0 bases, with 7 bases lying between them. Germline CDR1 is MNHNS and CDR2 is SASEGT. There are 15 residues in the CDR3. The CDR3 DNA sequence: TGTGCCAGCAGTGAAGTGCATGATAGCAATCAGCCCCAGCATTTT. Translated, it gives CASSEVHDSNQPQHF.

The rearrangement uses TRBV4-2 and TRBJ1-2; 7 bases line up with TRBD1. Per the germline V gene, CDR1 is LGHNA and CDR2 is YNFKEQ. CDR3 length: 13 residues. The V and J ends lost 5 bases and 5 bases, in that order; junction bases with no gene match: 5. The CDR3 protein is CASSLDRTYGYTF. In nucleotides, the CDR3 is TGTGCCAGCAGCTTGGACAGGACGTATGGCTACACCTTC.

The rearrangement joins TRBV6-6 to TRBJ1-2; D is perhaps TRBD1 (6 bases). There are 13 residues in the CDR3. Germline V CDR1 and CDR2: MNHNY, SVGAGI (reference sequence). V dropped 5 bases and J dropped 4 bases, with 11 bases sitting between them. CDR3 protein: CASSRGQSYGYTF. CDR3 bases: TGTGCCAGCAGTCGCGGACAGTCCTATGGCTACACCTTC.

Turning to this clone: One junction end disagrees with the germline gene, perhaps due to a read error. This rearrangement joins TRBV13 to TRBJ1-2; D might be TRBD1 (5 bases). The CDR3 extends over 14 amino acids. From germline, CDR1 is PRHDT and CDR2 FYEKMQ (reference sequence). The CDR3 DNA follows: TGTGCCAGCAGCAACGGAGGGGCTAGCTATGGCCACACCTTC. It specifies CASSNGGASYGHTF.

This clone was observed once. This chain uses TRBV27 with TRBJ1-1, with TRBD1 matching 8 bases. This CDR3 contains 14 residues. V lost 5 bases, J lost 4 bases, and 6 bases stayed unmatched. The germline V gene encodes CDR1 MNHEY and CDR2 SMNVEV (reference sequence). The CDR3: CASSRLQGVTEAFF. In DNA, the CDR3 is TGTGCCAGCAGTCGGTTACAGGGGGTCACTGAAGCTTTCTTT.